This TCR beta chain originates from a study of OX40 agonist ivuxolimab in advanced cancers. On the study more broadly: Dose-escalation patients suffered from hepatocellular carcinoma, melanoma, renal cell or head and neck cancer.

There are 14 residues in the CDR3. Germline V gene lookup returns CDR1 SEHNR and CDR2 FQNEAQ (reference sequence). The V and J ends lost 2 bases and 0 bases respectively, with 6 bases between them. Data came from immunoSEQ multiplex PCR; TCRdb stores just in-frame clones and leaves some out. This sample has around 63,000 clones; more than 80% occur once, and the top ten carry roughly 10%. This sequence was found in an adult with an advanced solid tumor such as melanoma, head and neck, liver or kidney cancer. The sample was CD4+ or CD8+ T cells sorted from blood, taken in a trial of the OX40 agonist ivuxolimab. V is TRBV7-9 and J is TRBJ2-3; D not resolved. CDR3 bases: TGTGCCAGCAGCTTACTACCTAGCACAGATACGCAGTATTTT. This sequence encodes CASSLLPSTDTQYF.